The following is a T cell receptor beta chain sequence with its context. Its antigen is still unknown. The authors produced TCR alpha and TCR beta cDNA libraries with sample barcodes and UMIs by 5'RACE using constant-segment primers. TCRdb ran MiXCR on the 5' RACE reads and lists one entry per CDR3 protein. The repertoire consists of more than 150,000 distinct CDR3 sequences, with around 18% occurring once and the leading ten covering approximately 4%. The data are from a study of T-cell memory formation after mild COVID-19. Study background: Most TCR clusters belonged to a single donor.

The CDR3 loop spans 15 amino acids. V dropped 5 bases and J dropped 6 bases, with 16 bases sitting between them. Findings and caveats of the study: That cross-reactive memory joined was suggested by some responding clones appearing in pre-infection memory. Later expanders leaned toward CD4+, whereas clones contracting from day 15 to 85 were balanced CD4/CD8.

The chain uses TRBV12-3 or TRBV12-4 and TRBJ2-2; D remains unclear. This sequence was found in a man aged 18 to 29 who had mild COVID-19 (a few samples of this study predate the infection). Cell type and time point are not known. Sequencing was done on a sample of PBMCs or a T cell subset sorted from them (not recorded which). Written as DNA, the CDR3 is TGTGCCAGCAGTCCCTTGGGCCCTGAGGCCGGGGAGCTGTTTTTT. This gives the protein CASSPLGPEAGELFF.